The entry that follows covers one T cell receptor (beta chain) sequence. These data come from a study of blood T cell repertoires in COVID-19. Trimming cost V 5 bases and J 4 bases, with 7 bases left between them. Germline CDR1 is DFQATT and CDR2 is SNEGSKA (reference sequence). The CDR3 sequence is 11 residues long. Original processing notes: For nucleated cells, counts were estimated from reference gene primer amplification. TCRdb keeps only in-frame clones here, not all; method: immunoSEQ multiplex PCR. The V and J calls and clone size were taken over from that table, and D and trimming were inferred from the DNA. The profile shows under 350,000 clones, over 75% of them singletons.

J is TRBJ2-3 and V is TRBV20-1; no clear D gene. The sequence was obtained from a human donor in a cohort sampled during active COVID-19. The specimen sequenced was peripheral blood. CDR3 amino acids: CSAPHADTQYF. The CDR3 nucleotides read TGCAGTGCTCCCCATGCAGATACGCAGTATTTT.